One and the same sample provided the 3 T cell receptor beta chains below, sequenced in a study of patients and donors after allogeneic stem cell transplantation. MiXCR, run by TCRdb on the RT-PCR reads, gives a single entry per CDR3 protein. The sample records some 1,300 distinct CDR3 sequences, approximately 5% being singletons. The specimen was blood, either unsorted or a sorted T cell fraction (not recorded which). The source of these receptors is a human donor who was either an allogeneic HSCT recipient or a stem cell or donor lymphocyte infusion donor (not recorded which). It is not recorded whose cells these are; they may come from a transplant donor.

This clonotype is medium-sized in the sample. The genes are TRBV7-2 and TRBJ2-5, with TRBD1 identical over 8 bases. The CDR3 has 16 residues. Germline V lookup: CDR1 SGHTA, CDR2 FQGNSA. J was trimmed by 2 bases and V by 5 bases; bases with no gene match: 10. The CDR3 sequence: CASSRGRDRIQETQYF. DNA of the CDR3: TGTGCCAGCAGCCGAGGGCGGGACAGGATTCAAGAGACCCAGTACTTC.

The rearrangement links TRBV5-1 to TRBJ2-3; 13 positions match TRBD2. V lost 4 bases to trimming and J lost 3 bases; unmatched junction nucleotides: 8. The CDR3 contains 17 residues. Germline lookup yields CDR1 SGHRS and CDR2 YFSETQ. As DNA, the CDR3 is TGCGCCAGCAGCCGACCTGGGACTAGCGGGGCTACAGATACGCAGTATTTT. Translated: CASSRPGTSGATDTQYF. Full variable domain (outside the CDR3, taken from reference TRBV5-1 and TRBJ2-3): KAGVTQTPRYLIKTRGQQVTLSCSPISGHRSVSWYQQTPGQGLQFLFEYFSETQRNKGNFPGRFSGRQFSNSRSEMNVSTLELGDSALYLCASSRPGTSGATDTQYFGPGTRLTVL.

This clonotype is medium-sized by share. The chain joins TRBV29-1 to TRBJ2-1; TRBD2 matches 9 bases. Losses at the gene ends were 5 bases for V and 6 bases for J; bases not matched to a gene: 5. The CDR3 is made up of 13 amino acids. Looked up from germline, CDR1 is SQVTM and CDR2 is ANQGSEA. This chain's CDR3 is CSVRTSDSNEQFF. The CDR3 nucleotides are TGCAGCGTTAGGACTAGCGACAGCAATGAGCAGTTCTTC.